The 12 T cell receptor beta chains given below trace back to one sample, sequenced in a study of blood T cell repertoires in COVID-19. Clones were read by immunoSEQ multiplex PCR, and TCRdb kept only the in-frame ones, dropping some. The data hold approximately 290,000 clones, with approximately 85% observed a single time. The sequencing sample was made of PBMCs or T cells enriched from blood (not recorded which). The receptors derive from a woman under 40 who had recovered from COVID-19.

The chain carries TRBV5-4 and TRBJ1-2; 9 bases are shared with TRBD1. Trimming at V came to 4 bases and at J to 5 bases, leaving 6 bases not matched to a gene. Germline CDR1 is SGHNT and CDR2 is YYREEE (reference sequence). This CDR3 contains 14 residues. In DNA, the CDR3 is TGTGCCAGCAGCGGGGAGGGACAGGGATATGGCTACACCTTC. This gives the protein CASSGEGQGYGYTF.

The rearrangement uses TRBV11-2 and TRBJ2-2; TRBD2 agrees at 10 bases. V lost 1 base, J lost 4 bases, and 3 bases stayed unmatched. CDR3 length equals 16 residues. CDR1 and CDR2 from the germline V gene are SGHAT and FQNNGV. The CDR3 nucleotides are TGTGCCAGCAGCTTAGCCGGGACTAGCGTCACCGGGGAGCTGTTTTTT. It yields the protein CASSLAGTSVTGELFF.

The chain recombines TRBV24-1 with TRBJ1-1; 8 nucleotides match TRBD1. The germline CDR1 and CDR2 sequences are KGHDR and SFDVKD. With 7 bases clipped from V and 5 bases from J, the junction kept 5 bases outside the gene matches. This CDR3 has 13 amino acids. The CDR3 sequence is CATRGQGRTEAFF. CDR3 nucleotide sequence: TGTGCCACCAGAGGACAGGGAAGGACTGAAGCTTTCTTT.

The CDR3 reads CASSEVLAGVVGNEQFF. In DNA form, the CDR3 reads TGTGCCAGCAGTGAGGTACTAGCGGGGGTGGTTGGTAATGAGCAGTTCTTC. V gene TRBV2 combines with J gene TRBJ2-1; 11 bases align to TRBD2. There are 17 residues in the CDR3. V trimming: 3 bases; J trimming: 7 bases; junction bases outside the gene matches: 11. Germline V lookup: CDR1 SNHLY, CDR2 FYNNEI.

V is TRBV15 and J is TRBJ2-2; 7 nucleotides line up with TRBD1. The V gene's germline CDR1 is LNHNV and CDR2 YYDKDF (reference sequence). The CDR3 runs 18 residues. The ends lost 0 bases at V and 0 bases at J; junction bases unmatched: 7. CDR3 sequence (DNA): TGTGCCACCAGCAGAGATCGGACAGGCCTAACGAACACCGGGGAGCTGTTTTTT. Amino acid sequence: CATSRDRTGLTNTGELFF.

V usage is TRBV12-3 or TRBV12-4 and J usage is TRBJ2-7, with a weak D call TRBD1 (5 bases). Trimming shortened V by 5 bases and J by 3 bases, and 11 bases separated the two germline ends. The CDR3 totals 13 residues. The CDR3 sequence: CASSPDRFYEQYF. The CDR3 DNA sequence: TGTGCCAGCAGTCCCGACAGATTCTACGAGCAGTACTTC.

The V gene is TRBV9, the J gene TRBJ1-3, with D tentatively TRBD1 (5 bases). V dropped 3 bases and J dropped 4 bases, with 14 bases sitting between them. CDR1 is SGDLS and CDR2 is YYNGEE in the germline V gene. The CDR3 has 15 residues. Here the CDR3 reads CASSDVGRGGNTIYF. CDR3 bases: TGTGCCAGCAGCGACGTGGGGCGGGGAGGAAACACCATATATTTT.

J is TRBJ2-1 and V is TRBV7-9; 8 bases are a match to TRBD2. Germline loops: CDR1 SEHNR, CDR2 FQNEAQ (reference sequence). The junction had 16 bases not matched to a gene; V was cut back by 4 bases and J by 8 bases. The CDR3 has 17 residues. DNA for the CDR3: TGTGCCAGCAGCTCAAACCCGGGACTAGGGCCGGGGGATGAGCAGTTCTTC. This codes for CASSSNPGLGPGDEQFF.

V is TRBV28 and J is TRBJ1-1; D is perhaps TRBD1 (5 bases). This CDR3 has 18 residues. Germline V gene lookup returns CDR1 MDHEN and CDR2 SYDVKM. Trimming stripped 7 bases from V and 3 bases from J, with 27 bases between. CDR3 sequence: CASTTQGSWGRVDTEAFF. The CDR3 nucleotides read TGTGCCAGCACCACTCAAGGCTCGTGGGGCAGGGTGGACACTGAAGCTTTCTTT.

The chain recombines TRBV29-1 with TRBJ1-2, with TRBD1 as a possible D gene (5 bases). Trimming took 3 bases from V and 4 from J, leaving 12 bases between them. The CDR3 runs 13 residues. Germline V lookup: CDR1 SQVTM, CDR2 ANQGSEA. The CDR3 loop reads CSVEVGLSYGYTF. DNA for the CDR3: TGCAGCGTTGAGGTGGGACTCAGCTATGGCTACACCTTC.

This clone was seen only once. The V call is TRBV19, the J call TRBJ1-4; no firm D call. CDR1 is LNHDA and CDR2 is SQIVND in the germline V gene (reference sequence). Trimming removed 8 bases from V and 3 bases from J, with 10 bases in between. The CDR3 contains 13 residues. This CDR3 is CASLRAANEKLFF. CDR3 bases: TGTGCCAGTCTGAGGGCAGCTAATGAAAAACTGTTTTTT.

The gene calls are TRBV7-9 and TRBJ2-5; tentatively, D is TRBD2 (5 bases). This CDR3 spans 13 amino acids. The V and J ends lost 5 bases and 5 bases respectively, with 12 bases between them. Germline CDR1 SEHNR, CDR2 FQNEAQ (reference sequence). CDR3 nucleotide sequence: TGTGCCAGCAGCCAGCCCCGGGATGAGACCCAGTACTTC. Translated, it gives CASSQPRDETQYF.